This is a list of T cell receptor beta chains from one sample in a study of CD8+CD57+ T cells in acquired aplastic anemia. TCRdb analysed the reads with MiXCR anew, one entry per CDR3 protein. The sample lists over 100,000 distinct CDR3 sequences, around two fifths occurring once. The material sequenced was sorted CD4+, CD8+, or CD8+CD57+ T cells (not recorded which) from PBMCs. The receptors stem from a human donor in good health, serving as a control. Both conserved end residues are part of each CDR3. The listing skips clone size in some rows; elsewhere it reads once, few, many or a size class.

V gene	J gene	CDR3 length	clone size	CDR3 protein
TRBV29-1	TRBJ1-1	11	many	CSVGGYTEAFF
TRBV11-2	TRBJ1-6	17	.	CASSLGTESSYNSPLHF
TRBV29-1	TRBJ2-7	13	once	CSVGDRVSYEQYF
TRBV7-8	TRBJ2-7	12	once	CASNSFSYEQYF
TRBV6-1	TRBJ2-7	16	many	CASRPPSSGYAYEQYF
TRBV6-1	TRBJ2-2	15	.	CASSNSPRVTGELFF
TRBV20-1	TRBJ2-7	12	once	CSASDRGSGQYF
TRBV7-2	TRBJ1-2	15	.	CASSVRQGANFGYTF
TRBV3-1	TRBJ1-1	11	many	CASSQGSEAFF
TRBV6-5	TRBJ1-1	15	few	CASRVSGRMNTEAFF
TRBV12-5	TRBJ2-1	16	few	CASGLVPAGEYNEQFF
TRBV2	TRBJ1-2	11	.	CASTRGLGYTF